Each of the 10 T cell receptor beta chains below was sequenced from the same sample in a study of cytomegalovirus exposure and HLA in healthy donors. 60 Vbeta and 13 Jbeta primers were used in PCR. Only in-frame clones appear in the TCRdb table, and some are missing; sequencing was by immunoSEQ multiplex PCR. The data show tens of thousands of clones, with 70% to 85% seen just once and approximately 3.6% held by the top ten. The sample comprised PBMCs. Receptors were obtained from a man between 50 and 59 years old in good health and CMV-seronegative.

J is TRBJ2-2 and V is TRBV30, with D maybe TRBD2 (6 bases). Germline V gene sequence: CDR1 GTSNPN, CDR2 SVGIG (reference sequence). V was clipped by 2 bases and J by 5 bases, with 18 bases between them. The CDR3 is 16 amino acids. The CDR3 spells CAWSSRRRDWTGELFF. The CDR3 DNA sequence: TGTGCCTGGAGTTCACGGAGGCGGGATTGGACCGGGGAGCTGTTTTTT.

The rearrangement uses TRBV2 and TRBJ1-5; D uncertain. Looked up from germline, CDR1 is SNHLY and CDR2 is FYNNEI. The V and J ends lost 3 bases and 4 bases respectively, with 10 bases between them. The CDR3 sequence is 14 residues long. The CDR3 loop is CASSDNIANQPQHF. CDR3 nucleotide sequence: TGTGCCAGCAGTGATAACATAGCTAATCAGCCCCAGCATTTT.

This clone was picked up a small number of times. The chain uses TRBV7-3 and TRBJ2-2; 13 nucleotides agree with TRBD2. The CDR3 totals 17 residues. Germline CDR1 SGHTA, CDR2 FQGTGA. V was clipped by 1 base and J by 5 bases; unmatched bases: 4. CDR3 DNA sequence: TGTGCCAGCAGCTTAATACCGGGACTAGCGGGGACCGGGGAGCTGTTTTTT. Translating it yields CASSLIPGLAGTGELFF.

There are a few counts of this clone. The rearrangement joins TRBV10-3 to TRBJ2-3; D is uncertain. Germline CDR1 reads ENHRY; CDR2 reads SYGVKD. This CDR3 contains 11 residues. V lost 2 bases and J 6 bases, leaving 3 bases between the germline ends. CDR3 nucleotide sequence: TGTGCCATCAGTGAGCGGGATACGCAGTATTTT. Encoded protein: CAISERDTQYF.

V usage is TRBV30 and J usage is TRBJ2-7; TRBD1 matches at 8 bases. This CDR3 is built from 13 residues. J was trimmed by 7 bases and V by 1 base; bases with no gene match: 6. CDR1 is GTSNPN, CDR2 SVGIG, per germline (reference sequence). CDR3 sequence reads: CAWSAGGMGEQYF. In DNA, the CDR3 is TGTGCCTGGAGTGCAGGGGGCATGGGGGAGCAGTACTTC.

The chain links TRBV5-1 to TRBJ2-3; D might be TRBD2 (6 bases). The CDR3 has 16 amino acids. Germline lookup yields CDR1 SGHRS and CDR2 YFSETQ. Deletions cut 0 bases from V and 1 base from J, with 12 bases between. The CDR3 here is CASSLEVGGGTDTQYF. In nucleotides, the CDR3 is TGCGCCAGCAGCTTGGAAGTGGGAGGAGGCACAGATACGCAGTATTTT.

V is TRBV5-4 and J is TRBJ2-1, with 10 bases that match TRBD1. CDR3 length: 15 amino acids. Trimming cost V 3 bases and J 8 bases; bases outside gene matches: 8. Germline assignment: CDR1 SGHNT and CDR2 YYREEE (reference sequence). Here the CDR3 reads CASSSRDRGRYEQFF. The CDR3, as DNA: TGTGCCAGCAGCTCCCGGGACAGGGGAAGGTATGAGCAGTTCTTC.

CDR3 amino acids: CATSRDNSLDNYGYTF. The DNA of the CDR3 is TGTGCCACCAGCAGAGATAACAGTCTCGATAACTATGGCTACACCTTC. This rearrangement joins TRBV15 to TRBJ1-2; no definite D call. Germline V gene data show CDR1 as LNHNV and CDR2 as YYDKDF (reference sequence). The CDR3 sequence is 16 residues long. Trimming left V 0 bases short and J 1 base short, with 12 bases between.

The rearrangement joins TRBV11-3 to TRBJ2-1, with 9 bases identical to TRBD2. With V trimmed by 5 bases and J by 7 bases, 6 bases remained unmatched. The CDR3 is made up of 14 amino acids. Germline V gene lookup returns CDR1 SGHNT and CDR2 YENEEA. Here the CDR3 reads CASSQLAGENEQFF. The CDR3, as DNA: TGTGCCAGCAGCCAATTAGCGGGAGAGAATGAGCAGTTCTTC.

This clone was seen more than once but under ten times. In DNA form, the CDR3 reads TGTGCCAGCAGCCAAGGGGTAGGACTGAACACCGGGGAGCTGTTTTTT. It yields the protein CASSQGVGLNTGELFF. The chain has TRBV4-2 and TRBJ2-2; D may be TRBD2 (5 bases). V was trimmed by 1 base and J by 1 base, leaving 10 bases between them. The length of the CDR3 is 16 residues. The germline CDR1 and CDR2 sequences are LGHNA and YNFKEQ.